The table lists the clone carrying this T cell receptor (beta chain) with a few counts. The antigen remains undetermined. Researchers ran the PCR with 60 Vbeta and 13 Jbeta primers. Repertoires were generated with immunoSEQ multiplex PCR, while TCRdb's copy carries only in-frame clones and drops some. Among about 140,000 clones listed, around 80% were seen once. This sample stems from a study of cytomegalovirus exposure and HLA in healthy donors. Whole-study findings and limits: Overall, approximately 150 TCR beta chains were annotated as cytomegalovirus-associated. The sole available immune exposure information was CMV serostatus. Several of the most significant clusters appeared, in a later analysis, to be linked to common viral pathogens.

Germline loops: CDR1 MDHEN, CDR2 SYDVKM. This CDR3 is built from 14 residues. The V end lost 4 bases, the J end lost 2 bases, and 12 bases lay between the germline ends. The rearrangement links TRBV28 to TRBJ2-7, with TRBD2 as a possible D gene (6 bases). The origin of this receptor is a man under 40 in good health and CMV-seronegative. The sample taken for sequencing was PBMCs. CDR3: CASSSGGAAYEQYF. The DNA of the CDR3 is TGTGCCAGCAGTTCCGGAGGGGCCGCCTACGAGCAGTACTTC. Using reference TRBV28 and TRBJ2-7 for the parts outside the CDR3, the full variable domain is DVKVTQSSRYLVKRTGEKVFLECVQDMDHENMFWYRQDPGLGLRLIYFSYDVKMKEKGDIPEGYSVSREKKERFSLILESASTNQTSMYLCASSSGGAAYEQYFGPGTRLTVT.